The 13 T cell receptor beta chains given below trace back to one sample, sequenced in a study of T-cell reconstitution after alpha-beta-depleted transplantation in children. TCRbeta library construction was performed incorporating unique molecular identifiers. TCRdb reanalysed the PCR reads using MiXCR and keeps one entry per CDR3 protein. Of 530,000 or so distinct CDR3 sequences in the sample, more than 20% were seen once. The sample here was PBMCs, taken before TCRalphabeta/CD19-depleted stem cell transplant. These receptors were obtained from a boy younger than two with Wiskott-Aldrich syndrome, due to receive a stem cell transplant.

The chain is built from TRBV20-1 and TRBJ1-5; 10 positions match TRBD1. J lost 6 bases, V lost 3 bases, and 5 bases had no gene match. This CDR3 comprises 14 residues. Germline values: CDR1 DFQATT, CDR2 SNEGSKA (reference sequence). The CDR3 nucleotides read TGCAGTGCTAGGGTGACAGGGGGCTTTCAGCCCCAGCATTTT. Its protein product is CSARVTGGFQPQHF.

This chain connects TRBV7-2 to TRBJ2-1, with 9 bases that match TRBD2. CDR1 and CDR2 (germline): SGHTA, FQGNSA. The CDR3 totals 15 residues. After removal of 7 bases from V and 10 bases from J, the junction contained 14 bases not matched to a gene. The CDR3 DNA reads as TGTGCCAGCACCCGGGGGCTAGCGGGGCCGGGGGAGCAGTTCTTC. This sequence encodes CASTRGLAGPGEQFF.

This clonotype showed up just a few times. The chain combines TRBV5-5 with TRBJ2-7; D gene unclear. V was pared by 4 bases and J by 9 bases, with 17 bases between. CDR3 length equals 13 residues. Germline V gives CDR1 SGHKS, CDR2 YYEKEE (reference sequence). The CDR3 DNA reads TGTGCCAGCAGCAACGGACCTATTTCGGGGCAGTACTTC. Translation: CASSNGPISGQYF.

The chain employs TRBV3-1 and TRBJ2-7; D not certain. The CDR3 runs 13 residues. V was trimmed by 3 bases and J by 3 bases, leaving 9 bases between them. The germline CDR1 and CDR2 sequences are LGHDT and YNNKEL (reference sequence). CDR3 sequence (DNA): TGTGCCAGCAGCCATGGACCAGGCTACGAGCAGTACTTC. Translated: CASSHGPGYEQYF.

The table lists this clonotype with a few counts. The V call is TRBV6-5, the J call TRBJ1-4; TRBD1 matches at 9 bases. Looked up from germline, CDR1 is MNHEY and CDR2 is SVGAGI. The CDR3 is 16 residues long. The junction had 12 bases not matched to a gene; V was cut back by 7 bases and J by 6 bases. The CDR3 DNA reads TGTGCCAGCAAATCGGGACAGGGAGGAAATTATGAAAAACTGTTTTTT. Translation: CASKSGQGGNYEKLFF.

The chain has TRBV2 and TRBJ2-2; TRBD1 matches at 8 bases. Looked up from germline, CDR1 is SNHLY and CDR2 is FYNNEI. The CDR3 length is 15 residues. V was pared by 6 bases and J by 1 base, with 4 bases of the junction left unmatched. The CDR3 here is CASRRGTGNTGELFF. As DNA, the CDR3 is TGTGCCAGCAGGAGAGGGACAGGGAACACCGGGGAGCTGTTTTTT.

This sequence joins TRBV10-3 and TRBJ1-5; maybe TRBD1 (6 bases). CDR1 is ENHRY and CDR2 is SYGVKD in the germline V gene. The CDR3 spans 13 residues. V gave up 9 bases and J gave up 5 bases, with 14 bases separating them. For the CDR3, the DNA is TGTGCCATTGGGCTGGCAGGGGATCAGCCCCAGCATTTT. It is translated as CAIGLAGDQPQHF.

This clonotype was detected only a few times. The chain has TRBV29-1 and TRBJ1-2; a possible D gene is TRBD1 (6 bases). Germline V gene sequence: CDR1 SQVTM, CDR2 ANQGSEA. The CDR3 is 12 amino acids. This CDR3 reads CRPEGGNYGYTF. The DNA for the CDR3 is TGCAGACCTGAAGGGGGTAACTATGGCTACACCTTC.

This clonotype was seen a few times. The rearrangement uses TRBV20-1 and TRBJ2-5; D is unresolved. The V gene lost 6 bases and the J gene lost 5 bases, with 13 bases spanning the gap. Germline V gives CDR1 DFQATT, CDR2 SNEGSKA (reference sequence). The CDR3 has 12 residues. CDR3 loop: CSAPEVPETQYF. As DNA, the CDR3 is TGCAGTGCCCCAGAGGTGCCGGAGACCCAGTACTTC.

This clonotype turned up a few times. The chain employs TRBV7-2 and TRBJ2-2, with D unclear. Trimming shortened V by 2 bases and J by 8 bases, and 12 bases separated the two germline ends. There are 14 residues in the CDR3. Germline values: CDR1 SGHTA, CDR2 FQGNSA. CDR3 region: CASSLNPSVGELFF. CDR3 DNA: TGTGCCAGCAGCTTAAATCCTAGTGTAGGGGAGCTGTTTTTT.

The CDR3 DNA sequence: TGCAGTGCTAGAGATGATCTGGGGGAAAAACTGTTTTTT. It yields the protein CSARDDLGEKLFF. The chain uses TRBV20-1 and TRBJ1-4; no firm D call. The CDR3 runs to 13 residues. Trimming removed 0 bases from V and 8 bases from J, with 10 bases in between. CDR1 is DFQATT and CDR2 is SNEGSKA in the germline V gene (reference sequence).

CDR3 bases: TGCAGTGCTATGGGACACCTTCAAGAGACCCAGTACTTC. It translates to CSAMGHLQETQYF. The genes are TRBV20-1 and TRBJ2-5, with D tentatively TRBD1 (6 bases). Germline V gene data show CDR1 as DFQATT and CDR2 as SNEGSKA (reference sequence). The CDR3 sequence is 13 residues long. Trimming removed 4 bases at V and 2 bases at J, with 11 bases between.

This clonotype was counted a few times. V is TRBV5-1 and J is TRBJ2-2; possibly TRBD1 for D (5 bases). CDR1 and CDR2 from the germline V gene are SGHRS and YFSETQ. Between the trimmed V and J ends, which lost 4 bases and 0 bases, there was a span of 7 bases. The length of the CDR3 is 14 residues. The CDR3 region is CASSRTPNTGELFF. DNA for the CDR3: TGCGCCAGCAGCAGGACACCGAACACCGGGGAGCTGTTTTTT.